The 24 T cell receptor beta chains below all came from one sample that was sequenced in a study of blood T cell repertoires in COVID-19. Clones were sequenced by immunoSEQ multiplex PCR, and TCRdb holds only the in-frame ones, with some missing. The sample consists of around 250,000 clones, around 90% of them appearing once. Material: peripheral blood. These receptors were obtained from a woman between 65 and 79 years old with active or convalescent COVID-19.

The J gene is TRBJ1-2, the V gene TRBV3-1 (or the pseudogene TRBV3-2); a weak D match, TRBD1 (6 bases). V was cut by 0 bases and J by 9 bases, with 14 bases left in between. Germline V gene sequence: CDR1 LGHDT, CDR2 YNNKEL (reference sequence). This CDR3 spans 14 amino acids. The DNA for the CDR3 is TGTGCCAGCAGCCAAGATCGGGGAGGGGGTCGCTACACCTTC. This codes for CASSQDRGGGRYTF.

The V gene is TRBV7-2, the J gene TRBJ2-2; possibly TRBD1 for D (6 bases). Germline V gene sequence: CDR1 SGHTA, CDR2 FQGNSA. There are 14 residues in the CDR3. Trimming pared 5 bases from V and 6 bases from J, leaving 13 bases between. CDR3: CASSAITGPGELFF. CDR3 nucleotide sequence: TGTGCCAGCAGCGCCATTACAGGGCCCGGGGAGCTGTTTTTT.

The rearrangement joins TRBV7-9 to TRBJ2-7, with 9 nucleotides matching TRBD1. Trimming cost V 2 bases and J 3 bases; bases outside gene matches: 11. The germline V gene encodes CDR1 SEHNR and CDR2 FQNEAQ (reference sequence). The CDR3 length is 17 residues. CDR3 loop: CASSLTGQGPRGYEQYF. The DNA for the CDR3 is TGTGCCAGCAGCTTAACGGGACAGGGACCGAGGGGCTACGAGCAGTACTTC.

V gene TRBV5-4 combines with J gene TRBJ2-1, with TRBD2 identical over 11 bases. The V and J ends lost 1 base and 9 bases, in that order; junction bases with no gene match: 12. CDR1 and CDR2 from the germline V gene are SGHNT and YYREEE (reference sequence). This CDR3 is built from 17 residues. The CDR3 DNA follows: TGTGCCAGCAGCTTGAATCCTTTTAGCGGGGGGGCCACTGAGCAGTTCTTC. Its protein product is CASSLNPFSGGATEQFF.

The chain links TRBV6-2 or TRBV6-3 to TRBJ2-1; 8 positions agree with TRBD2. The germline V gene has CDR1 MNHEY and CDR2 SVGEGT. There are 18 residues in the CDR3. V lost 3 bases to trimming and J lost 0 bases; unmatched junction nucleotides: 10. In DNA, the CDR3 is TGTGCCAGCAGTTATACCAGCGGGGGTTTCGGCTCCTACAATGAGCAGTTCTTC. Protein sequence: CASSYTSGGFGSYNEQFF.

The rearrangement uses TRBV6-1 and TRBJ1-1, with D uncertain. V lost 0 bases and J 1 base, leaving 6 bases between the germline ends. The CDR3 consists of 14 residues. From germline, CDR1 is MNHNS and CDR2 SASEGT. The CDR3 sequence is CASSEASRNTEAFF. CDR3 nucleotides: TGTGCCAGCAGTGAAGCCTCTCGGAACACTGAAGCTTTCTTT.

The chain recombines TRBV4-3 with TRBJ2-7; TRBD2 aligns across 7 bases. CDR3 size: 15 residues. The V gene's germline CDR1 is LGHNA and CDR2 YSLEER. Trimming removed 2 bases from V and 0 bases from J; junction bases left unmatched: 4. CDR3 sequence: CASSQSSGVSYEQYF. CDR3 bases: TGCGCCAGCAGCCAATCCAGCGGGGTCTCCTACGAGCAGTACTTC.

The rearrangement links TRBV12-3 or TRBV12-4 to TRBJ1-1, with D unresolved. The CDR3 length is 12 residues. V was trimmed by 7 bases and J by 10 bases, leaving 16 bases between them. The CDR3 region is CASTTSGLGAFF. Here the CDR3 DNA reads TGTGCCAGCACCACCAGCGGGCTCGGAGCTTTCTTT.

The chain joins TRBV10-1 to TRBJ2-5, with 11 bases identical to TRBD2. The V gene end was trimmed by 7 bases and the J gene end by 2 bases; junction bases not matched to a gene: 6. Per germline, CDR1 WNHNN and CDR2 SYGVQD (reference sequence). CDR3 size: 15 residues. Written as DNA, the CDR3 is TGCGCCAGCATTCTACTAGCGGGGGAGCAAGAGACCCAGTACTTC. It codes for CASILLAGEQETQYF.

This clone was found once. The chain is built from TRBV18 and TRBJ2-7, with TRBD1 matching 8 bases. Germline V gene data show CDR1 as KGHSH and CDR2 as LQKENI. V dropped 3 bases and J dropped 4; count of bases not matched to a gene: 8. The CDR3 has 15 amino acids. CDR3 amino acids: CASSPGNRGSYEQYF. The CDR3 bases are TGTGCCAGCTCACCTGGTAACAGGGGGTCTTACGAGCAGTACTTC. The whole variable domain, filled in from reference TRBV18 and TRBJ2-7, reads NAGVMQNPRHLVRRRGQEARLRCSPMKGHSHVYWYRQLPEEGLKFMVYLQKENIIDESGMPKERFSAEFPKEGPSILRIQQVVRGDSAAYFCASSPGNRGSYEQYFGPGTRLTVT.

The chain combines TRBV7-2 with TRBJ2-1; 7 bases agree with TRBD1. With 5 bases clipped from V and 8 bases from J, the junction kept 18 bases outside the gene matches. The CDR3 spans 17 residues. Germline V lookup: CDR1 SGHTA, CDR2 FQGNSA. The CDR3 protein is CASSATSAGQARYEQFF. The CDR3 DNA is TGTGCCAGCAGCGCCACATCGGCTGGACAGGCACGATATGAGCAGTTCTTC.

This clone has only one observation. CDR3 in DNA: TGTGCCAGCAGCACGGACACGGTAAACGGCGGCTACACCTTC. This translates into CASSTDTVNGGYTF. The chain recombines TRBV27 with TRBJ1-2; D perhaps matches TRBD1 (5 bases). Germline values: CDR1 MNHEY, CDR2 SMNVEV (reference sequence). Trimming pared 6 bases from V and 8 bases from J, leaving 19 bases between. CDR3 length: 14 residues.

V is TRBV3-1 (or the pseudogene TRBV3-2) and J is TRBJ2-7; TRBD1 agrees at 7 bases. The junction had 3 bases not matched to a gene; V was cut back by 0 bases and J by 1 base. The CDR3 length is 15 residues. Germline CDR1 LGHDT, CDR2 YNNKEL (reference sequence). CDR3: CASSQEDRTSYEQYF. CDR3 bases: TGTGCCAGCAGCCAAGAGGACAGGACGTCCTACGAGCAGTACTTC.

This clone came up once. V gene TRBV10-1 combines with J gene TRBJ2-1; 8 nucleotides line up with TRBD1. The ends lost 0 bases at V and 9 bases at J; junction bases unmatched: 10. Germline V CDR1 and CDR2: WNHNN, SYGVQD (reference sequence). This CDR3 region has 16 residues. The CDR3 bases are TGCGCCAGCAGTGAGTCGGGGGGACAGGTGGGCGGTGAGCAGTTCTTC. This sequence encodes CASSESGGQVGGEQFF.

As regards this clone: No conserved phenylalanine or tryptophan is present at the end of the CDR3, so a read error is the likely explanation. The limits of the CDR3 on the DNA are not certain, so only TCRdb's listed CDR3 is given. The CDR3 sequence: CASSQAPWAGR. The V gene is TRBV3-1 (or the pseudogene TRBV3-2), the J gene TRBJ1-4. The CDR3 is 11 amino acids in total, end residues counted. Per the germline V gene, CDR1 is LGHDT and CDR2 is YNNKEL (reference sequence).

In its sample, this clone was seen once. The chain combines TRBV11-2 with TRBJ1-4; 7 bases match TRBD1. Germline-derived CDR1 and CDR2 are SGHAT and FQNNGV. This CDR3 region has 14 residues. Trimming removed 5 bases from V and 5 bases from J; junction bases left unmatched: 5. The CDR3 DNA reads as TGTGCCAGCAGCCAGGGACAGCACAATGAAAAACTGTTTTTT. It is translated as CASSQGQHNEKLFF.

The chain is built from TRBV7-6 and TRBJ1-4; no definite D call. V lost 1 base to trimming and J lost 12 bases, with 9 bases between them. The CDR3 is 12 amino acids. Germline loops: CDR1 SGHVS, CDR2 FNYEAQ. CDR3 nucleotides: TGTGCCAGCAGCTTAGGGCAGGATCAACTGTTTTTT. It codes for CASSLGQDQLFF.

The rearrangement uses TRBV18 and TRBJ2-5; 8 bases match TRBD1. The germline V gene encodes CDR1 KGHSH and CDR2 LQKENI. V was pared by 3 bases and J by 5 bases, with 14 bases of the junction left unmatched. The CDR3 is made up of 17 amino acids. As DNA, the CDR3 is TGTGCCAGCTCACCGAAGACAGGGGCACCGTCTAGGGAGACCCAGTACTTC. Amino acid sequence: CASSPKTGAPSRETQYF.

The CDR3 protein is CASESTGQGTEAFF. CDR3 sequence (DNA): TGTGCTAGTGAATCGACAGGGCAAGGGACTGAAGCTTTCTTT. The rearrangement uses TRBV12-5 and TRBJ1-1; 7 bases map to TRBD1. CDR1 and CDR2 from the germline V gene are LGHNT and FRNRAP. After removal of 7 bases from V and 5 bases from J, the junction contained 10 bases not matched to a gene. This CDR3 comprises 14 residues.

The chain links TRBV5-4 to TRBJ2-5; D possibly corresponds to TRBD1 (6 bases). This CDR3 is built from 15 residues. V lost 0 bases and J 5 bases, leaving 14 bases between the germline ends. Germline V lookup: CDR1 SGHNT, CDR2 YYREEE (reference sequence). CDR3 loop: CASSLVGGGRETQYF. CDR3 bases: TGTGCCAGCAGCTTGGTTGGGGGCGGCCGGGAGACCCAGTACTTC.

This rearrangement joins TRBV11-2 to TRBJ1-2; TRBD1 matches at 8 bases. The length of the CDR3 is 13 residues. Germline CDR1 and CDR2: SGHAT and FQNNGV. J was trimmed by 2 bases and V by 5 bases; bases with no gene match: 1. CDR3 nucleotide sequence: TGTGCCAGCAGCCGGGACAGGAACTATGGCTACACCTTC. It encodes CASSRDRNYGYTF. Full variable domain (outside the CDR3, taken from reference TRBV11-2 and TRBJ1-2): EAGVAQSPRYKIIEKRQSVAFWCNPISGHATLYWYQQILGQGPKLLIQFQNNGVVDDSQLPKDRFSAERLKGVDSTLKIQPAKLEDSAVYLCASSRDRNYGYTFGSGTRLTVV.

The chain links TRBV7-8 to TRBJ2-2; 8 bases line up with TRBD1. This CDR3 contains 15 residues. The J segment lost 7 bases and the V segment lost 4 bases, leaving 8 bases of the junction unmatched. Germline assignment: CDR1 SGHVS and CDR2 FQNEAQ. This chain's CDR3 is CASSSGTGGLGELFF. DNA of the CDR3: TGTGCCAGCAGCTCCGGGACAGGAGGACTCGGGGAGCTGTTTTTT.

The chain employs TRBV9 and TRBJ2-5; D is possibly TRBD1 (6 bases). The CDR3 consists of 14 residues. Germline V lookup: CDR1 SGDLS, CDR2 YYNGEE. Trimming pared 4 bases from V and 7 bases from J, leaving 17 bases between. This CDR3 reads CASSSENRVGTQYF. CDR3 DNA: TGTGCCAGCAGCTCCGAGAACAGGGTGGGGACCCAGTACTTC. The whole variable domain, filled in from reference TRBV9 and TRBJ2-5, reads DSGVTQTPKHLITATGQRVTLRCSPRSGDLSVYWYQQSLDQGLQFLIQYYNGEERAKGNILERFSAQQFPDLHSELNLSSLELGDSALYFCASSSENRVGTQYFGPGTRLLVL.

The gene calls are TRBV27 and TRBJ1-6; D perhaps matches TRBD1 (5 bases). Deletions cut 9 bases from V and 4 bases from J, with 22 bases between. The CDR3 has 17 residues. Germline CDR1 and CDR2: MNHEY and SMNVEV (reference sequence). CDR3 bases: TGTGCCAGTATTGGTACGGGGGTTCTTAAATATAATTCACCCCTCCACTTT. Amino acids: CASIGTGVLKYNSPLHF.